The 3 T cell receptor beta chains below were found in one sample sequenced in a study of T cell changes during pregnancy in multiple sclerosis. The data were produced by immunoSEQ multiplex PCR, yet TCRdb's version contains in-frame clones alone and is incomplete. Of tens of thousands of clones listed, roughly nine tenths were seen once; the top ten hold about 3.1%. This sample comprised peripheral blood, obtained in the first trimester of pregnancy. All receptors come from a female donor in good health, enrolled as a control in a pregnancy study.

The DNA of the CDR3 is TGTGCCACCAGCAGAGCCCGAGAAGAGACCCAGTACTTC. The encoded protein is CATSRAREETQYF. The chain joins TRBV15 to TRBJ2-5; D gene uncertain. The germline V and J ends were trimmed by 1 base and 3 bases, with 6 bases remaining between them. The CDR3 covers 13 residues. Germline V lookup: CDR1 LNHNV, CDR2 YYDKDF (reference sequence).

The rearrangement uses TRBV19 and TRBJ2-7; weak D call: TRBD1 (7 bases). The V gene's germline CDR1 is LNHDA and CDR2 SQIVND (reference sequence). There are 16 residues in the CDR3. Trimming shortened V by 6 bases and J by 2 bases, and 20 bases separated the two germline ends. This CDR3 is CASSLRPGQRAYEQYF. The DNA of the CDR3 is TGTGCCAGTAGCCTTCGCCCGGGACAGCGGGCCTACGAGCAGTACTTC.

The chain carries TRBV30 and TRBJ1-5, with 9 bases that match TRBD1. Germline V gene data show CDR1 as GTSNPN and CDR2 as SVGIG (reference sequence). The length of the CDR3 is 14 residues. V trimming: 2 bases; J trimming: 4 bases; junction bases outside the gene matches: 3. The CDR3 reads CAWSPGQGNQPQHF. The CDR3 DNA sequence: TGTGCCTGGAGTCCGGGACAGGGTAATCAGCCCCAGCATTTT.